The clone carrying this T cell receptor beta chain appeared a single time. What it recognizes is unknown. This record belongs to a study of lymphopenia after photon versus proton radiotherapy. The study's findings and limits: Under photons, naive T cells and diversity fell while effector/memory populations rose. Only patients who died were analyzed for survival; proton advantage is unproven. In patients who died, overall survival fell as post-nadir TCR diversity dropped more.

TCRdb's copy holds only in-frame clones and misses some; the assay was immunoSEQ multiplex PCR. Among about 2,100 clones listed, about 80% were seen once. The sequenced sample was peripheral blood, obtained from a patient treated with photon-based radiotherapy. The receptor was derived from a man aged 80 or over with cholangiocarcinoma.

CDR3: CASSPGDDWSTDTQYF. The CDR3 DNA sequence: TGCGCCAGCAGCCCCGGGGACGACTGGAGCACAGATACGCAGTATTTT. V is TRBV5-1 and J is TRBJ2-3; TRBD1 or TRBD2 may be the D gene (5 bases each). V gave up 4 bases and J gave up 0 bases, with 15 bases separating them. Germline-derived CDR1 and CDR2 are SGHRS and YFSETQ. The CDR3 covers 16 residues. Drawing the rest from reference TRBV5-1 and TRBJ2-3, the complete variable domain is KAGVTQTPRYLIKTRGQQVTLSCSPISGHRSVSWYQQTPGQGLQFLFEYFSETQRNKGNFPGRFSGRQFSNSRSEMNVSTLELGDSALYLCASSPGDDWSTDTQYFGPGTRLTVL.